This T cell receptor beta chain was recorded in a study of radiation and T cells in renal cell carcinoma. Overall study findings and caveats: From baseline, blood top tumor clonotypes peaked at 2 weeks post-radiation.

Some clones are missing from TCRdb's copy, which holds only in-frame ones; the method was immunoSEQ multiplex PCR. The sample includes 150,000 to 200,000 clones, roughly 90% seen only once; the top ten take about 11%. CDR3 length: 14 residues. Looked up from germline, CDR1 is KGHSH and CDR2 is LQKENI. Trimming left V 6 bases short and J 10 bases short, with 18 bases between. This clone was observed once. What it recognizes is unknown. Time point meaning: blood 4 weeks post-SBRT, at nephrectomy. Sample treatment: 15 Gy SBRT to primary tumor, nephrectomy 4 weeks later. The tumor was a clear cell renal cell carcinoma.

The chain couples TRBV18 to TRBJ1-4; D unresolved. The receptor's source is a woman in her forties or fifties with renal cell carcinoma. Sequenced material: blood, taken from a patient whose treatment included radiotherapy and nephrectomy. The CDR3 DNA follows: TGTGCCAGCTCGATGACCGGAGGAATGGCAAAACTGTTTTTT. This encodes CASSMTGGMAKLFF.